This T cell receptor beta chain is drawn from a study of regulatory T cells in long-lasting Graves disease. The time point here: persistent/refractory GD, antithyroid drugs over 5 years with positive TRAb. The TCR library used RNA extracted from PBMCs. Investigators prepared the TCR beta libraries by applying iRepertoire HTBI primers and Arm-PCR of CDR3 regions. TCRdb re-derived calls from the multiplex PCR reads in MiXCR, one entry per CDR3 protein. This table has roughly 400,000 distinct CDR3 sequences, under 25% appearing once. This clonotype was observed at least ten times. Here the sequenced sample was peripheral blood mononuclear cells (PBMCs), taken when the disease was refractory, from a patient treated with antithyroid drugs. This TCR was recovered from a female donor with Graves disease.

The CDR3 sequence is CASSSSLGTEETQYF. CDR3 coding DNA: TGTGCCAGCTCATCATCACTTGGGACGGAAGAGACCCAGTACTTC. The rearrangement links TRBV18 to TRBJ2-5; D tentatively reads TRBD1 or TRBD2 (5 bases each). Trimming left V 5 bases short and J 3 bases short, with 16 bases between. CDR3 length equals 15 residues. Germline CDR1 KGHSH, CDR2 LQKENI. Combining the CDR3 with reference TRBV18 and TRBJ2-5 gives the whole variable domain NAGVMQNPRHLVRRRGQEARLRCSPMKGHSHVYWYRQLPEEGLKFMVYLQKENIIDESGMPKERFSAEFPKEGPSILRIQQVVRGDSAAYFCASSSSLGTEETQYFGPGTRLLVL.